This note documents a single TCR beta chain sequence. Allocation to cohorts depended on clinical history reported by the participants. The source of the sample is a study of blood T cell repertoires in COVID-19. Whole-study context: Sources were T cells, B-cell-depleted T cells, or PBMCs; the material itself was cDNA or gDNA.

Trimming removed 2 bases from V and 4 bases from J, with 14 bases in between. CDR1 and CDR2 (germline): MGHRA, YSYEKL. The CDR3 extends over 15 amino acids. As handled by the study authors: Amplification of reference gene primers was used by the study to estimate nucleated cell counts. Sequencing used immunoSEQ multiplex PCR; TCRdb keeps in-frame clones, though not all of them. That table gives V, J and clone size, and the DNA gave D and trimming. The sample lists about 340,000 clones, more than 90% occurring once. The sequencing sample was made of PBMCs or T cells enriched from blood (not recorded which). The V gene is TRBV4-1, the J gene TRBJ1-2; maybe TRBD1 (6 bases). This receptor was obtained from a woman aged 25 to 45 who had recovered from COVID-19. This CDR3 reads CASSQPRAGVYGYTF. In nucleotides, the CDR3 is TGCGCCAGCAGCCAACCCCGGGCAGGGGTCTATGGCTACACCTTC.